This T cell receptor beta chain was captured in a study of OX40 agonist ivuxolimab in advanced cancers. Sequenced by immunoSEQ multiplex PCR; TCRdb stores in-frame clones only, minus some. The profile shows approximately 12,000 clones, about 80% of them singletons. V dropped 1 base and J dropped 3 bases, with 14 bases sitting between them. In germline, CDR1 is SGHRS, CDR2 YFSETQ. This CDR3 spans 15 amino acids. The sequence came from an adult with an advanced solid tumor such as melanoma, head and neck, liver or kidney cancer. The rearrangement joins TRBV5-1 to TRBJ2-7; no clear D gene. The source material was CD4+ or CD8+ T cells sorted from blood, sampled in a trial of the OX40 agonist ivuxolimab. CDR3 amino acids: CASSLPFRESYEQYV. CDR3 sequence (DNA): TGCGCCAGCAGCTTGCCGTTTAGGGAAAGCTACGAGCAGTACGTC.